The source of this T cell receptor beta chain is a study of blood T cell repertoires in COVID-19. Clones were sequenced by immunoSEQ multiplex PCR, and TCRdb holds only the in-frame ones, with some missing. The sample contains fewer than 350,000 clones, 90% of which appear only once. Germline lookup yields CDR1 LGHNT and CDR2 FRNRAP. The length of the CDR3 is 15 residues. V lost 6 bases and J lost 4; bases outside the gene matches: 6. Ages ranged from about 18 to 89 years, with residence in about 24 US areas. Sequenced: PBMCs or T cells enriched from blood (not recorded which). This TCR was recovered from a woman between 18 and 29 years old with acute COVID-19. The genes are TRBV12-5 and TRBJ2-5; 12 nucleotides align to TRBD2. DNA of the CDR3: TGTGCTAGTGGCCTTCAGACTAGCGGGAGAGAGACCCAGTACTTC. It codes for CASGLQTSGRETQYF.